This TCR beta chain was identified in a study of T cell responses to AZD1222 COVID-19 vaccine (dated by TCRdb to 2020 to 2023). Turning to the overall study: AZD1222 recipients whose second dose came at about 4 weeks and those whose second dose came at about 12 weeks were combined into one group, since spike-specific TCR depth and breadth did not differ between the two schedules. A total of 230 to 250 trial participants underwent TCR sequencing, of whom approximately 200 had received two doses of AZD1222 and 26 had received two doses of the MenACWY control vaccine. Trial participants were enrolled by age into subgroups of 18-55, 56-69 and 70-plus years, and 148, 28 and 57 TCR-sequenced participants, respectively, were included in these subgroups.

As for this clone: No antigen is known for it. Qualities for individual bases were not recorded, and no much larger clone is one base off.

Taken from cysteine to phenylalanine, the CDR3 has 11 residues. Only the CDR3 portion is preserved as DNA: 33 bases, with reading frame beginning at the first base. CDR1 and CDR2, per the germline V gene (reference sequence), are GTSNPN and SVGIG. The CDR3 regions of human TCRbeta chains were analyzed by immunosequencing. The original methods were these. Repertoire TCRs were matched against a reference library of SARS-CoV-2-specific TCRs generated with the MIRA antigen-specificity platform. Breadth was defined as the fraction of unique TCRs that were SARS-CoV-2-associated. Depth was defined as the fraction of total T cells that were SARS-CoV-2-associated. Using the MIRA data, each spike-specific TCR was assigned both to the spike region to which the TCR was reactive and to a CD4 or CD8 class. Log10-transformed breadth and depth values were compared by one-way ANOVA with Sidak's multiple comparisons tests. Here the immuneACCESS table is served through TCRdb, limited to in-frame sequences with V and J called. Missing clones are a known gap in these copies; in checked studies unresolved V genes cover under half, and the rest lacks a known reason. V, J and clone size reflect that table, while D and trimming were determined from the DNA. The sample yields fewer than 150,000 clones; around nine tenths were counted once. Clones ranked in the top ten supply about 3.5% of the sample.

On the study overall, not on this receptor specifically: Because no samples from the day 14 peak response were available, repertoires could be characterized only after the peak T cell response. The 56-69-year group was small, and its depth increase did not reach significance, likely because of low power. After two AZD1222 doses, spike-specific TCR breadth and depth were significantly higher than at day 0 and than in MenACWY recipients. The vaccine-associated CD4 TCRs covered the entire spike protein, and the dominant responses fell in regions 160-218 and 743-854. Reportedly, close to half of the unique spike-specific TCRs recognized epitopes lying outside the regions that are mutated in the B.1.351 and B.1.1.7 variants. Conclusions about previously exposed vaccinees are limited, since just six AZD1222 recipients were seropositive for SARS-CoV-2 at baseline. Participants were mostly white British, with more females than males. The authors suggested clonal diversity may have been underestimated.

The meaning of the sample's time point label: baseline before first vaccination. The vaccinee samples were drawn from two UK trials, COV001 and COV002, one of which was a single-blind randomized controlled phase 2/3 trial testing AZD1222 (ChAdOx1 nCoV-19) in healthy adults. For TCRbeta chain sequencing, PBMC samples from trial participants were taken at day 0 and at day 28 after the second dose. The clonotype was recovered from an adult in good health. The source material was peripheral blood, sampled on day 0 of AZD1222 vaccination. Recombination connected TRBV30 to TRBJ1-3, with no reliable assignment of the D segment. The DNA is as follows: TGTGCACATGGACGTGGGAACACCATATATTTT. Its amino acids are CAHGRGNTIYF.